These T cell receptor beta chains were read from a single sample in a study of graft-versus-host responses after intestinal transplantation. These TCRs are of unknown antigen specificity. TCRdb's table, derived via immunoSEQ multiplex PCR, lists solely in-frame clones and lacks some. Of about 50,000 clones in the sample, nearly 95% are singletons; the top ten hold about 2.5%. The source was unstimulated CD4+ T cells sorted from spleen or lymph node cells, collected before transplant. The origin of the receptors is a human donor who was the organ donor for an intestinal transplant. CDR3s leave out the opening cysteine and the closing phenylalanine or tryptophan.

j_call | v_call | cdr3_aa
TRBJ2-2 | TRBV29-1 | SVSNTGELF
TRBJ2-3 | TRBV9 | ASSASPRTDTQY
TRBJ1-1 | TRBV30 | AWSVRDTTEAF
TRBJ2-1 | TRBV18 | ASSHQGYSYNEQF
TRBJ2-1 | TRBV27 | ASSPRVAGYNEQF
TRBJ2-5 | TRBV19 | ASSTGGPETQY
TRBJ2-5 | TRBV2 | ASSEAVAGGETQY
TRBJ2-7 | TRBV30 | AWSGTSGINEQY
TRBJ2-7 | TRBV7-9 | ASSFRDRGYEQY
TRBJ2-3 | TRBV30 | AWSVLAGSNTQY
TRBJ2-7 | TRBV19 | ASSGTGGRYEQY
TRBJ2-5 | TRBV5-1 | ASSNLAGGQETQY
TRBJ1-2 | TRBV7-2 | ASSLGRGRSYGYT
TRBJ2-3 | TRBV7-2 | ASSPGWGDPYSTDTQY
TRBJ1-1 | TRBV6-5 | ASSWTGGEAF
TRBJ2-1 | TRBV7-3 | ASSLRDREDNEQF
TRBJ1-5 | TRBV28 | ASSLLGYSNQPQH